The next 17 T cell receptor beta chains were all read from a single sample in a study of T cell responses to AZD1222 COVID-19 vaccine. Using immunoSEQ multiplex PCR, the repertoire was profiled, and TCRdb retains in-frame clones only, with some absent. This sample has about 99,000 clones, with approximately 90% found just once. The sequencing here drew on peripheral blood, taken on day 0 of AZD1222 vaccination. These receptors were taken from an adult in good health.

The chain joins TRBV7-9 to TRBJ1-1; 7 nucleotides match TRBD1. The ends lost 3 bases at V and 4 bases at J; junction bases unmatched: 5. Germline CDR1 is SEHNR and CDR2 is FQNEAQ (reference sequence). This CDR3 has 14 residues. This CDR3 reads CASSFTGEATEAFF. DNA of the CDR3: TGTGCCAGCAGCTTTACAGGGGAGGCCACTGAAGCTTTCTTT.

CDR3 region: CASSPPGPSEQFF. In DNA form, the CDR3 reads TGTGCCAGCAGCCCCCCCGGGCCTAGTGAGCAGTTCTTC. This rearrangement joins TRBV11-2 to TRBJ2-1; no clear D gene. In germline, CDR1 is SGHAT, CDR2 FQNNGV. V was clipped by 5 bases and J by 9 bases, with 14 bases between them. The CDR3 runs 13 residues. Based on the CDR3 plus reference TRBV11-2 and TRBJ2-1, the full variable domain is EAGVAQSPRYKIIEKRQSVAFWCNPISGHATLYWYQQILGQGPKLLIQFQNNGVVDDSQLPKDRFSAERLKGVDSTLKIQPAKLEDSAVYLCASSPPGPSEQFFGPGTRLTVL.

The chain links TRBV28 to TRBJ1-1; TRBD1 is a possible D gene (6 bases). This CDR3 is built from 15 residues. Trimming shortened V by 4 bases and J by 4 bases, and 16 bases separated the two germline ends. CDR1 and CDR2 (germline): MDHEN, SYDVKM. This chain's CDR3 is CASSSSGVVGTEAFF. The CDR3, as DNA: TGTGCCAGCAGTTCATCAGGGGTGGTGGGCACTGAAGCTTTCTTT.

This sequence joins TRBV6-1 and TRBJ1-5, with D possibly matching TRBD1 (5 bases). The V end was cut by 7 bases, the J end by 4 bases, with 11 bases between. The CDR3 runs 13 residues. CDR1 MNHNS and CDR2 SASEGT come from the germline V gene. The DNA of the CDR3 is TGTGCCAGCAATCGGGGGGAGAATCAGCCCCAGCATTTT. It yields the protein CASNRGENQPQHF.

The V and J genes are TRBV27 and TRBJ1-6, with 9 bases lining up with TRBD1. This CDR3 region has 13 residues. V lost 10 bases and J lost 6; bases outside the gene matches: 4. CDR1 and CDR2 from the germline V gene are MNHEY and SMNVEV (reference sequence). The CDR3 nucleotides are TGTGCCACCTCGGGACAGGGTAATTCACCCCTCCACTTT. Residues: CATSGQGNSPLHF.

The chain uses TRBV7-9 and TRBJ1-4; D is unresolved. V lost 5 bases and J lost 7, with 8 bases in between. This CDR3 contains 12 residues. Germline V gene data show CDR1 as SEHNR and CDR2 as FQNEAQ (reference sequence). Here the CDR3 reads CASSPGREKLFF. The CDR3 DNA reads TGTGCCAGCAGCCCCGGGCGTGAAAAACTGTTTTTT. Full variable domain (remainder filled in from reference TRBV7-9 and TRBJ1-4): DTGVSQNPRHKITKRGQNVTFRCDPISEHNRLYWYRQTLGQGPEFLTYFQNEAQLEKSRLLSDRFSAERPKGSFSTLEIQRTEQGDSAMYLCASSPGREKLFFGSGTQLSVL.

This clone was detected only once. CDR3 sequence (DNA): TGTGCCAGCAGCCCTCGACTAGCGGAATACAATGAGCAGTTCTTC. This gives the protein CASSPRLAEYNEQFF. V is TRBV9 and J is TRBJ2-1; 9 bases align to TRBD2. This CDR3 contains 15 residues. Germline CDR1 reads SGDLS; CDR2 reads YYNGEE. V trimming: 4 bases; J trimming: 4 bases; junction bases outside the gene matches: 6.

The V call is TRBV28, the J call TRBJ2-7, with TRBD2 matching over 8 bases. The CDR3 is made up of 17 amino acids. Per germline, CDR1 MDHEN and CDR2 SYDVKM. With 3 bases clipped from V and 0 bases from J, the junction kept 10 bases outside the gene matches. This CDR3 is CASSLLGSGRVSYEQYF. The CDR3 coding sequence is TGTGCCAGCAGTTTGTTAGGCAGCGGGAGAGTCTCCTACGAGCAGTACTTC.

Of note for this clone: The junction does not match germline at one end; this may be a read error. V usage is TRBV5-6 and J usage is TRBJ1-2, with 8 bases aligning to TRBD1. Germline V gives CDR1 SGHDT, CDR2 YYEEEE. This CDR3 contains 12 residues. In DNA form, the CDR3 reads TGTGCCAGCAGTTTTGACAGGGGAGAATCGCAATTC. Its translation: CASSFDRGESQF.

The chain joins TRBV7-6 to TRBJ2-5, with D maybe TRBD2 (6 bases). V lost 3 bases, J lost 0 bases, and 20 bases lay in between. The CDR3 is 18 amino acids. Germline V gives CDR1 SGHVS, CDR2 FNYEAQ. The CDR3 bases are TGTGCCAGCAGCTTCCCCCCTCGGACTACCCACGACCAAGAGACCCAGTACTTC. Translated, it gives CASSFPPRTTHDQETQYF.

The chain is built from TRBV4-1 and TRBJ1-4, with D possibly being TRBD1 (5 bases). V lost 4 bases, J lost 5 bases, and 17 bases lay in between. Germline V gene data show CDR1 as MGHRA and CDR2 as YSYEKL. This CDR3 contains 16 residues. In nucleotides, the CDR3 is TGCGCCAGCAGCCGAACAACCGGGACCGTAAATGAAAAACTGTTTTTT. Its translation is CASSRTTGTVNEKLFF.

This rearrangement joins TRBV21-1 to TRBJ1-6; the table's D gene call, TRBD1, was not cross checked with the DNA. TRBV21-1 is recorded as a pseudogene. The CDR3 extends over 12 amino acids. CDR3 nucleotides: TGTGCCTGCCCTCAGGTAACTTCACCCCTCCACTTT. It yields the protein CACPQVTSPLHF.

The gene calls are TRBV28 and TRBJ1-5, with D maybe TRBD1 (6 bases). CDR3 length: 16 residues. The V and J ends lost 7 bases and 7 bases respectively, with 23 bases between them. Germline values: CDR1 MDHEN, CDR2 SYDVKM. Written as DNA, the CDR3 is TGTGCCAGCACTCCACCATGGGGGGCAGGTAGGCAGCCCCAGCATTTT. This codes for CASTPPWGAGRQPQHF. The variable domain in full, completed from reference TRBV28 and TRBJ1-5, reads DVKVTQSSRYLVKRTGEKVFLECVQDMDHENMFWYRQDPGLGLRLIYFSYDVKMKEKGDIPEGYSVSREKKERFSLILESASTNQTSMYLCASTPPWGAGRQPQHFGDGTRLSIL.

The chain recombines TRBV7-2 with TRBJ1-6, with D tentatively TRBD1 (6 bases). Trimming removed 5 bases from V and 0 bases from J, with 20 bases in between. The CDR3 runs to 19 residues. The germline V gene has CDR1 SGHTA and CDR2 FQGNSA. This CDR3 is CASSQAGRQVLSYNSPLHF. The CDR3 region has the DNA TGTGCCAGCAGCCAGGCGGGTAGACAGGTCCTCTCCTATAATTCACCCCTCCACTTT.

The chain couples TRBV3-1 (or the pseudogene TRBV3-2) to TRBJ1-2; TRBD1 aligns across 9 bases. Germline loops: CDR1 LGHDT, CDR2 YNNKEL (reference sequence). This CDR3 contains 13 residues. Trimming at V came to 4 bases and at J to 7 bases, leaving 4 bases not matched to a gene. CDR3 residues: CASSRDRASGYTF. CDR3 sequence (DNA): TGTGCCAGCAGCCGGGACAGGGCGTCTGGCTACACCTTC.

On this clone: At one end the junction does not follow the germline gene, possibly because of a read error. The CDR3 DNA follows: TGTGCCAGCAGCCGGAACAGGGGGCGGCCCTTC. Residues: CASSRNRGRPF. The rearrangement uses TRBV5-8 and TRBJ2-4; TRBD1 matches 9 bases. The CDR3 has 11 residues. CDR1 is SGHTS and CDR2 is YDEGEE in the germline V gene.

The chain links TRBV2 to TRBJ2-1, with TRBD2 identical over 7 bases. CDR3 length equals 13 residues. Germline assignment: CDR1 SNHLY and CDR2 FYNNEI. V shed 7 bases, J shed 5 bases, and the junction held 5 bases outside the gene matches. The CDR3 bases are TGTGCCAGCATGGGGACTACGAACAATGAGCAGTTCTTC. Translation: CASMGTTNNEQFF.